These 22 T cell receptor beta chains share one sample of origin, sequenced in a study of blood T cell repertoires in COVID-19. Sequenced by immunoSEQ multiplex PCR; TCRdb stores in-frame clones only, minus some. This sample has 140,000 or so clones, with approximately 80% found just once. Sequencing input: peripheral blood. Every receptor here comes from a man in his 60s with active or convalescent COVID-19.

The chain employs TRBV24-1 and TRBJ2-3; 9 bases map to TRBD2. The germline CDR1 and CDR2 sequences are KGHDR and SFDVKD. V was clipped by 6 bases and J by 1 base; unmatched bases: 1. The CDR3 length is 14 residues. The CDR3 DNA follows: TGTGCCACCAGTTTAGCGGGAGGCACAGATACGCAGTATTTT. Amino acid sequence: CATSLAGGTDTQYF.

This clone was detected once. CDR3 bases: TGTGCCAGCAGACGAACAGGGTACACTGAAGCTTTCTTT. Protein: CASRRTGYTEAFF. This chain links TRBV7-9 with TRBJ1-1; D may be TRBD1 (6 bases). V was cut by 6 bases and J by 3 bases, with 11 bases left in between. CDR3 length: 13 amino acids. CDR1 is SEHNR, CDR2 FQNEAQ, per germline (reference sequence).

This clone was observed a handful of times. This chain's CDR3 is CASTDSDRAIYGYTF. CDR3 nucleotides: TGTGCCAGCACCGACAGCGACAGGGCAATCTATGGCTACACCTTC. The rearrangement joins TRBV25-1 to TRBJ1-2; TRBD1 aligns across 7 bases. V shed 7 bases, J shed 4 bases, and the junction held 12 bases outside the gene matches. The CDR3 contains 15 residues. Germline V gives CDR1 MGHDK, CDR2 SYGVNS.

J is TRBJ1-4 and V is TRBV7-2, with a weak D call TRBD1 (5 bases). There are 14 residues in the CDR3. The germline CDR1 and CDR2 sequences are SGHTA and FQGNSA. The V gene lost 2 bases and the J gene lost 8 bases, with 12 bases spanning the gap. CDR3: CASSLRGEKEKLFF. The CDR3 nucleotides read TGTGCCAGCAGCTTAAGGGGCGAGAAGGAAAAACTGTTTTTT.

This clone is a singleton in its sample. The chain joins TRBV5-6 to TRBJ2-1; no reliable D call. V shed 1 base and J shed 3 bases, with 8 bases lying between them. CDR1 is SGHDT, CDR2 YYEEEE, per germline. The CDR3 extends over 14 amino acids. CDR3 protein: CASSLTTDYNEQFF. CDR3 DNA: TGTGCCAGCAGCTTGACAACAGACTACAATGAGCAGTTCTTC.

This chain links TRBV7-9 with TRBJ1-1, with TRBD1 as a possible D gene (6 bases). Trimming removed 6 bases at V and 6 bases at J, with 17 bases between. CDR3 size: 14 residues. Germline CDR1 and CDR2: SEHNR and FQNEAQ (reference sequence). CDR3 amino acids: CASSSQGYPAEAFF. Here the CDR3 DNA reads TGTGCCAGCAGTTCACAGGGTTACCCAGCTGAAGCTTTCTTT.

CDR3 coding DNA: TGCGCCAGCAGCATTAGACAGGGGATGAACACTGAAGCTTTCTTT. Protein: CASSIRQGMNTEAFF. The rearrangement uses TRBV5-1 and TRBJ1-1, with 8 bases matching TRBD1. Germline-derived CDR1 and CDR2 are SGHRS and YFSETQ. V shed 4 bases and J 0 bases; nucleotides not matched to a gene: 5. The CDR3 contains 15 residues.

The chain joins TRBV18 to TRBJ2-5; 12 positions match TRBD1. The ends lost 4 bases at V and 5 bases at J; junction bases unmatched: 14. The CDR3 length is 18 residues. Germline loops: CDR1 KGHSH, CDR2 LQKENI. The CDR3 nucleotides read TGTGCCAGCTCACTATCGACTGGGACAGGGGGCATCGAGGAGACCCAGTACTTC. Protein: CASSLSTGTGGIEETQYF.

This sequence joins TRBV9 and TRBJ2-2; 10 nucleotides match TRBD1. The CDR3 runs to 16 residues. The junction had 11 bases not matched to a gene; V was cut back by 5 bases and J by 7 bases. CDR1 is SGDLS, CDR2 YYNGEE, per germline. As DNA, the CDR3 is TGTGCCAGCAGAGCTAGACAGGGGGCGCTCGGCGGGGAGCTGTTTTTT. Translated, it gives CASRARQGALGGELFF.

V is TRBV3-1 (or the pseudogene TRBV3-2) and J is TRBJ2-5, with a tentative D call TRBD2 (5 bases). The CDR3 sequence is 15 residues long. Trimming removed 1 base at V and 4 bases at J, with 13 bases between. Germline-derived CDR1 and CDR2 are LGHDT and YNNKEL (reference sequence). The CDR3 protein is CASSQADREGETQYF. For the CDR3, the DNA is TGTGCCAGCAGCCAAGCTGATCGGGAAGGAGAGACCCAGTACTTC.

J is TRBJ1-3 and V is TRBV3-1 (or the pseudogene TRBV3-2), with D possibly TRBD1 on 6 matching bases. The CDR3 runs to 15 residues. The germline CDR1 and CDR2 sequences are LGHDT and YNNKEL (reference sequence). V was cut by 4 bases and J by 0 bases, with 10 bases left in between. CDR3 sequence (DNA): TGTGCCAGCAGCCCTACAGGGAACTCTGGAAACACCATATATTTT. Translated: CASSPTGNSGNTIYF.

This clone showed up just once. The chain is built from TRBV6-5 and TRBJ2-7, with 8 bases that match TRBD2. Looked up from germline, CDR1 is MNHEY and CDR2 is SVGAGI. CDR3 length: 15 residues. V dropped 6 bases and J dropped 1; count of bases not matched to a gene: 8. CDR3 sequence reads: CASSPGSGGSYEQYV. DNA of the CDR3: TGTGCCAGCAGCCCAGGGTCGGGAGGGTCCTACGAGCAGTACGTC.

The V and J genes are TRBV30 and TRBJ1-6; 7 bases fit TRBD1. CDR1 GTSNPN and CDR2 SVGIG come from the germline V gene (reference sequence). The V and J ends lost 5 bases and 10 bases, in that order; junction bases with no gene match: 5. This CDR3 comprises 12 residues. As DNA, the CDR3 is TGTGCCTGGGACAGGGTTGGGTCACCCCTCCACTTT. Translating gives CAWDRVGSPLHF.

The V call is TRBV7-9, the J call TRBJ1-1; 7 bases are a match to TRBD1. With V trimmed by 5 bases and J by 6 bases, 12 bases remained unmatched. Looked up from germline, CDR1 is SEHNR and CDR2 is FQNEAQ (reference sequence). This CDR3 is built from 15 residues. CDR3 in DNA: TGTGCCAGCAGCAAATACAGGGGTGAGATCGCTGAAGCTTTCTTT. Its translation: CASSKYRGEIAEAFF.

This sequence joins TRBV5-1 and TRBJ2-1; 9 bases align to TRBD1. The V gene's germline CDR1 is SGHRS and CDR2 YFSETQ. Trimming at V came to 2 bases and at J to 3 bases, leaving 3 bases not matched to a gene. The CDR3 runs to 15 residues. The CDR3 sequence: CASSFRGQGYNEQFF. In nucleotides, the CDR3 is TGCGCCAGCAGCTTTCGGGGACAGGGCTACAATGAGCAGTTCTTC.

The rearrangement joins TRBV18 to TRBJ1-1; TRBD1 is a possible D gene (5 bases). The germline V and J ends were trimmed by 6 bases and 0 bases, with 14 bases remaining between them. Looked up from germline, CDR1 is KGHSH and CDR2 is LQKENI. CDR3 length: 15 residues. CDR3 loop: CASSLWGVMNTEAFF. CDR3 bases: TGTGCCAGCTCTCTTTGGGGGGTCATGAACACTGAAGCTTTCTTT.

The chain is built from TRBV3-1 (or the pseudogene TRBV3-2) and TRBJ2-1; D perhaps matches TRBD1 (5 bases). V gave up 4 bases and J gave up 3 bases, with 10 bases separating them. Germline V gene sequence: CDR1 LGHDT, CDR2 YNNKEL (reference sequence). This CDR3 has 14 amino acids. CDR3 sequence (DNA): TGTGCCAGCAGCCTCGGCGACAGCTACAATGAGCAGTTCTTC. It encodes CASSLGDSYNEQFF.

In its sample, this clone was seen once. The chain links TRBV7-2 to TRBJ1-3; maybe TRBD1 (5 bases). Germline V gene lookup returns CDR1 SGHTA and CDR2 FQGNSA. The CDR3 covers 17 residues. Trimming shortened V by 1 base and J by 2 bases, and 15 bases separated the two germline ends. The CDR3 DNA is TGTGCCAGCAGCTTAGGAAGGGGCTACCACGCTGGAAACACCATATATTTT. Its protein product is CASSLGRGYHAGNTIYF.

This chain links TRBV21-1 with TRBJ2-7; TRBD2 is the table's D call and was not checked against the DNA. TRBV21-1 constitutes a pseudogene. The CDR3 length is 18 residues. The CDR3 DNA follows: TGTGCCAGCAGCTCCCCCAGGCGGGGCCCTAGAAGCTCCTACGAGCAGTACGTC. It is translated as CASSSPRRGPRSSYEQYV.

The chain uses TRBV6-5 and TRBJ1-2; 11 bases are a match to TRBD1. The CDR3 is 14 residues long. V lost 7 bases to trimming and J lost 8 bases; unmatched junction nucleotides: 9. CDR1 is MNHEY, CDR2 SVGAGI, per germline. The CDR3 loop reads CASTFGQGAEGYTF. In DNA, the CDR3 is TGTGCCAGCACCTTCGGACAGGGGGCTGAAGGCTACACCTTC.

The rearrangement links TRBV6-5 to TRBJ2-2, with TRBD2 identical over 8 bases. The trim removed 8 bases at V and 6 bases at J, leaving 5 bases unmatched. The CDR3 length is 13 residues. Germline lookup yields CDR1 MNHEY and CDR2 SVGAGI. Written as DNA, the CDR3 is TGTGCCAGCGCCGGGGGGGCCGCCGGGGAGCTGTTTTTT. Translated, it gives CASAGGAAGELFF.

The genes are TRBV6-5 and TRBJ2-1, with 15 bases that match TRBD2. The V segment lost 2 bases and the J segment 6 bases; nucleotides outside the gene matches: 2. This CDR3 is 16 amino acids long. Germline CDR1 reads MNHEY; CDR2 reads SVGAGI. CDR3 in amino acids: CASSYRTSGRANEQFF. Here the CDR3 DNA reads TGTGCCAGCAGTTACAGGACTAGCGGGAGGGCCAATGAGCAGTTCTTC.